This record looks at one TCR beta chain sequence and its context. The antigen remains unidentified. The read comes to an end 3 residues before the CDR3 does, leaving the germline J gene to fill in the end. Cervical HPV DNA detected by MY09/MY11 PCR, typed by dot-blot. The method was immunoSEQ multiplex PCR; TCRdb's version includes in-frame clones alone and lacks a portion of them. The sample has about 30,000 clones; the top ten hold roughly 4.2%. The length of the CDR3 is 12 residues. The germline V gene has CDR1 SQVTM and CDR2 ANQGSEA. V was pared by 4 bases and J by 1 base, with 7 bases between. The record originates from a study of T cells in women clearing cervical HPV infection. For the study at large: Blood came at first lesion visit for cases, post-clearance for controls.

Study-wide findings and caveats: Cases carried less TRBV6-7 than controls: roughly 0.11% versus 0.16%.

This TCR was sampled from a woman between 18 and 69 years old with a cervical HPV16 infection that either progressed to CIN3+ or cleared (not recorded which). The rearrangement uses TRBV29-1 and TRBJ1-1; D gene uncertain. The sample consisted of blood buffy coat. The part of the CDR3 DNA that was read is TGCAGCGTTGTGCGGGGGAACACTGAA. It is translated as CSVVRGNTE. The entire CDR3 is CSVVRGNTEAFF.